A single T cell receptor (beta chain) is shown here with its context. Germline V gene lookup returns CDR1 KGHDR and CDR2 SFDVKD. The V segment lost 5 bases and the J segment 0 bases; nucleotides outside the gene matches: 5. The CDR3 sequence is 16 residues long. The data belong to a study of blood T cell repertoires in COVID-19. Study context: Collection of acute and convalescent COVID-19 samples took place in the United States, Italy and Spain. In each case, the material was cDNA or gDNA derived from T cells, B-cell-depleted T cells, or PBMCs.

In the original processing: Reference gene primer amplification yielded estimated nucleated cell counts. Generated by immunoSEQ multiplex PCR, the TCRdb table keeps only in-frame clones and is missing some. The DNA gave D and trimming, while V, J and clone size come from that table. The sample contains 140,000 to 150,000 clones, more than 70% of which appear only once. This chain connects TRBV24-1 to TRBJ1-4; 7 nucleotides line up with TRBD1. This TCR came from a human donor in a cohort sampled during active COVID-19. Sequencing was done on a sample of peripheral blood. DNA for the CDR3: TGTGCCACCAGTGCATCGCAGGGGGCAACTAATGAAAAACTGTTTTTT. Amino acids: CATSASQGATNEKLFF.